These 14 T cell receptor beta chains came from one sample sequenced in a study of blood T cells in healthy people across ages. Through a sample-barcoded 5' primer and a J-beta primer mix, a second PCR was run for roughly 6 to 11 cycles. TCRdb ran MiXCR on the 5' RACE reads and lists one entry per CDR3 protein. The top ten clones hold about 4% of a sample with 1.5 million to 1.9 million distinct CDR3 sequences, around 40% of them seen once. The specimen sequenced was blood. Every receptor here comes from a young woman in good health.

Only a few counts were recorded for this clonotype. V and J are TRBV28 and TRBJ2-5, with 8 bases aligning to TRBD1. This CDR3 region has 14 residues. Germline V gene data show CDR1 as MDHEN and CDR2 as SYDVKM. The J segment lost 4 bases and the V segment lost 2 bases, leaving 3 bases of the junction unmatched. This CDR3 reads CASSLTGTGETQYF. The CDR3 bases are TGTGCCAGCAGTTTAACCGGGACAGGAGAGACCCAGTACTTC.

The CDR3 reads CASRRTTYYEQYF. CDR3 bases: TGTGCCAGCAGGCGGACAACTTACTACGAGCAGTACTTC. The chain combines TRBV6-5 with TRBJ2-7, with D perhaps matching TRBD1 (5 bases). CDR1 MNHEY and CDR2 SVGAGI come from the germline V gene. CDR3 length equals 13 residues. Trimming took 6 bases from V and 3 from J, leaving 12 bases between them.

This sequence joins TRBV20-1 and TRBJ2-1, with 10 bases fitting TRBD2. Looked up from germline, CDR1 is DFQATT and CDR2 is SNEGSKA (reference sequence). The CDR3 extends over 12 amino acids. The CDR3 region is CSGLAEYNEQFF. The DNA of the CDR3 is TGCAGCGGACTAGCGGAATACAATGAGCAGTTCTTC.

This clonotype was found many times. This clone may be a read error of a much larger clone one base away. This chain uses TRBV13 with TRBJ2-5; TRBD1 is a possible D gene (5 bases). Per germline, CDR1 PRHDT and CDR2 FYEKMQ (reference sequence). V lost 0 bases, J lost 11 bases, and 13 bases lay in between. This CDR3 has 13 residues. For the CDR3, the DNA is TGTGCCAGCAGCTTAGGCGCCAGGGAAGAGCAGTACTTC. Protein sequence: CASSLGAREEQYF.

This rearrangement joins TRBV20-1 to TRBJ2-4; 9 bases line up with TRBD2. The DNA end is more similar to TRBJ2-7, so the J call may be wrong. The germline V gene has CDR1 DFQATT and CDR2 SNEGSKA (reference sequence). The CDR3 has 13 amino acids. This CDR3 is CSAREGGRAEQYF. The CDR3 coding sequence is TGCAGTGCTAGAGAAGGCGGGAGGGCCGAGCAGTACTTC.

The table lists this clonotype with a few counts. The rearrangement links TRBV28 to TRBJ2-1; D not resolved. Trimming removed 6 bases from V and 9 bases from J, with 15 bases in between. This CDR3 comprises 13 residues. Germline V lookup: CDR1 MDHEN, CDR2 SYDVKM. CDR3 sequence (DNA): TGTGCCAGCAGGGAGCCCCCATCGAGTGAGCAGTTCTTC. This encodes CASREPPSSEQFF.

This clonotype was seen only a few times. CDR3 amino acids: CAARTISDGYTF. The CDR3 DNA follows: TGTGCCGCCCGGACAATTTCTGATGGCTACACCTTC. The chain recombines TRBV10-3 with TRBJ1-2, with a weak D call TRBD1 (5 bases). V was pared by 11 bases and J by 6 bases, with 16 bases between. Germline V gene sequence: CDR1 ENHRY, CDR2 SYGVKD. The CDR3 sequence is 12 residues long.

CDR3 protein: CATSIGGTGALYGYTF. DNA for the CDR3: TGTGCCACCAGCATAGGGGGAACAGGGGCCCTCTATGGCTACACCTTC. V gene TRBV15 combines with J gene TRBJ1-2; 7 bases agree with TRBD1. The CDR3 length is 16 residues. The ends lost 4 bases at V and 4 bases at J; junction bases unmatched: 12. The germline V gene encodes CDR1 LNHNV and CDR2 YYDKDF (reference sequence).

This clonotype came up a few times. The V call is TRBV15, the J call TRBJ1-1, with a possible D match to TRBD1 (5 bases). This CDR3 comprises 15 residues. Germline V gene lookup returns CDR1 LNHNV and CDR2 YYDKDF (reference sequence). V was trimmed by 1 base and J by 3 bases, leaving 12 bases between them. CDR3 in DNA: TGTGCCACCAGCAGAGTTTCACTAGGGGACACTGAAGCTTTCTTT. This sequence encodes CATSRVSLGDTEAFF.

The rearrangement joins TRBV6-6 to TRBJ2-2; 7 bases fit TRBD1. V lost 6 bases and J lost 0; bases outside the gene matches: 1. In germline, CDR1 is MNHNY, CDR2 SVGAGI (reference sequence). This CDR3 spans 14 amino acids. In DNA, the CDR3 is TGTGCCAGCAGCGGGACAGCGAACACCGGGGAGCTGTTTTTT. Residues: CASSGTANTGELFF.

This clonotype was seen more than once but under ten times. The chain recombines TRBV4-3 with TRBJ1-5; D not resolved. The CDR3 contains 16 residues. Per germline, CDR1 LGHNA and CDR2 YSLEER. The V gene lost 0 bases and the J gene lost 0 bases, with 9 bases spanning the gap. In DNA, the CDR3 is TGCGCCAGCAGCCAAGATTACGGATATAGCAATCAGCCCCAGCATTTT. Residues: CASSQDYGYSNQPQHF.

The chain recombines TRBV4-3 with TRBJ1-2; D not certain. This CDR3 has 15 amino acids. CDR1 and CDR2 from the germline V gene are LGHNA and YSLEER. Trimming cost V 3 bases and J 2 bases, with 13 bases left between them. CDR3 bases: TGCGCCAGCAGCCAGAGGAGAACAGAGAACTATGGCTACACCTTC. Its protein is CASSQRRTENYGYTF.

The genes are TRBV20-1 and TRBJ1-2; 7 bases are shared with TRBD1. Germline lookup yields CDR1 DFQATT and CDR2 SNEGSKA (reference sequence). The V gene end was trimmed by 6 bases and the J gene end by 7 bases; junction bases not matched to a gene: 14. The CDR3 runs to 14 residues. The CDR3 sequence is CSAEGQTSLGGYTF. For the CDR3, the DNA is TGCAGTGCCGAGGGACAGACAAGTCTTGGTGGCTACACCTTC.

This clonotype was counted only a few times. This chain connects TRBV28 to TRBJ2-3; D unresolved. Trimming left V 9 bases short and J 7 bases short, with 14 bases between. The CDR3 runs 12 residues. Germline CDR1 MDHEN, CDR2 SYDVKM. CDR3 nucleotides: TGTGCCAGTAGGCTGGCGGCAAATACGCAGTATTTT. Translation gives CASRLAANTQYF.